These 21 T cell receptor beta chains originate from one sample sequenced in a study of cytomegalovirus exposure and HLA in healthy donors. In the PCR, 60 Vbeta and 13 Jbeta primers were used. Measured with immunoSEQ multiplex PCR; TCRdb has only the in-frame clones, and not every one. The sample shows about 92,000 clones, approximately 84% of them seen only once. The sequencing input was PBMCs. All receptors come from a woman aged 18-35 years in good health and CMV-seropositive.

The rearrangement joins TRBV29-1 to TRBJ2-1, with 8 bases that match TRBD2. Trimming at V came to 4 bases and at J to 7 bases, leaving 6 bases not matched to a gene. The CDR3 has 13 amino acids. Germline assignment: CDR1 SQVTM and CDR2 ANQGSEA. The CDR3 DNA reads TGCAGCGTTGTACAGCGGGGGTGGAATGAGCAGTTCTTC. Protein: CSVVQRGWNEQFF.

This chain joins TRBV5-1 and TRBJ2-5, with D possibly matching TRBD2 (5 bases). The end of the DNA is better explained by TRBJ2-7, so the J call may be wrong. Looked up from germline, CDR1 is SGHRS and CDR2 is YFSETQ. The CDR3 extends over 13 amino acids. The CDR3 loop is CASSLGGDYEQYF. The DNA of the CDR3 is TGCGCCAGCAGCTTGGGGGGAGACTACGAGCAGTACTTC.

This clone was seen a handful of times. One base separates it from a far larger clone, so it is likely a read error. The chain uses TRBV7-9 and TRBJ1-2, with D perhaps matching TRBD1 (5 bases). The CDR3 covers 14 residues. Germline V gives CDR1 SEHNR, CDR2 FQNEAQ (reference sequence). The chain's CDR3 is CSSSLDSPIYGYTF. The CDR3 DNA follows: TGTTCCAGCAGCTTAGACAGTCCCATCTATGGCTACACCTTC.

About this clone: One end of the junction does not line up with germline, which may come from a read error. The rearrangement uses TRBV7-7 and TRBJ2-3, with TRBD2 matching 9 bases. The CDR3 is 15 amino acids. Per the germline V gene, CDR1 is SSHAT and CDR2 is FNYEAQ (reference sequence). The CDR3 reads CASSLGSGGTDTQYF. CDR3 in DNA: TGTGCTAGCAGCTTAGGTAGCGGGGGTACAGATACGCAGTATTTT.

This clone was picked up one time. The V gene is TRBV18, the J gene TRBJ1-2; D possibly corresponds to TRBD1 (5 bases). The CDR3 spans 16 residues. The germline gives CDR1 KGHSH, CDR2 LQKENI. V gave up 2 bases and J gave up 0 bases, with 13 bases separating them. Here the CDR3 DNA reads TGTGCCAGCTCACCAAACAGACAGTCAGCTAACTATGGCTACACCTTC. Encoded protein: CASSPNRQSANYGYTF.

This clone appeared once. The chain combines TRBV27 with TRBJ2-7; 7 nucleotides line up with TRBD1. The length of the CDR3 is 14 residues. V lost 4 bases to trimming and J lost 3 bases; unmatched junction nucleotides: 6. Germline assignment: CDR1 MNHEY and CDR2 SMNVEV (reference sequence). As DNA, the CDR3 is TGTGCCAGCAGTTATCAGGGACAGCTCTACGAGCAGTACTTC. Amino acids: CASSYQGQLYEQYF.

The chain carries TRBV4-1 and TRBJ2-7, with D perhaps TRBD2 (6 bases). V lost 2 bases to trimming and J lost 3 bases, with 17 bases between them. Germline V lookup: CDR1 MGHRA, CDR2 YSYEKL. CDR3 length equals 16 residues. Written as DNA, the CDR3 is TGCGCCAGCAGCCAAACCCCCCCGGGACTCGGCTACGAGCAGTACTTC. Residues: CASSQTPPGLGYEQYF.

This chain joins TRBV12-1 and TRBJ2-4; the table's D call, TRBD1, was not checked against the DNA. TRBV12-1 is termed a pseudogene. The CDR3 runs 18 residues. CDR3 nucleotides: TGTGCCAGCAAGAATCACTGCCCGGGACAACTAGCCAAAAACATTCAGTACTTC. Its translation is CASKNHCPGQLAKNIQYF.

The CDR3 loop is CASSNRDMSGGEKLFF. In DNA, the CDR3 is TGTGCCAGCAGCAACCGGGACATGTCAGGAGGTGAAAAACTGTTTTTT. The V gene is TRBV13, the J gene TRBJ1-4, with D perhaps TRBD1 (6 bases). The ends were cut back, 5 bases at V and 7 bases at J, with 20 bases in the middle. CDR1 is PRHDT, CDR2 FYEKMQ, per germline (reference sequence). The CDR3 contains 16 residues.

The rearrangement joins TRBV5-1 to TRBJ2-2, with TRBD1 matching over 9 bases. This CDR3 region has 15 residues. Germline CDR1 reads SGHRS; CDR2 reads YFSETQ. Trimming took 4 bases from V and 4 from J; bases not matched to a gene: 5. DNA of the CDR3: TGCGCCAGCAGCAGGGGACAGGGATTCACCGGGGAGCTGTTTTTT. The encoded protein is CASSRGQGFTGELFF. The variable domain in full, completed from reference TRBV5-1 and TRBJ2-2, reads KAGVTQTPRYLIKTRGQQVTLSCSPISGHRSVSWYQQTPGQGLQFLFEYFSETQRNKGNFPGRFSGRQFSNSRSEMNVSTLELGDSALYLCASSRGQGFTGELFFGEGSRLTVL.

The J gene is TRBJ1-1, the V gene TRBV7-2; no clear D gene. CDR1 SGHTA and CDR2 FQGNSA come from the germline V gene. Trimming removed 5 bases from V and 0 bases from J, with 13 bases in between. The CDR3 runs 15 residues. The CDR3 DNA sequence: TGTGCCAGCAGCGCCCACTTGGTGATGAACACTGAAGCTTTCTTT. Translated: CASSAHLVMNTEAFF.

V and J are TRBV5-1 and TRBJ2-7; 15 nucleotides align to TRBD2. Per the germline V gene, CDR1 is SGHRS and CDR2 is YFSETQ. The J segment lost 4 bases and the V segment lost 3 bases, leaving 2 bases of the junction unmatched. This CDR3 has 15 amino acids. The CDR3 loop is CASSWTSGGVYEQYF. The CDR3 DNA reads as TGCGCCAGCAGCTGGACTAGCGGGGGGGTGTACGAGCAGTACTTC.

The chain employs TRBV7-6 and TRBJ2-5, with a weak D call TRBD2 (6 bases). Trimming removed 5 bases from V and 0 bases from J, with 10 bases in between. Per the germline V gene, CDR1 is SGHVS and CDR2 is FNYEAQ. The CDR3 totals 14 residues. CDR3 sequence (DNA): TGTGCCAGCAGCCCTCGGGGGTACCAAGAGACCCAGTACTTC. This sequence encodes CASSPRGYQETQYF.

The chain couples TRBV6-5 to TRBJ1-2; TRBD1 matches 7 bases. Germline CDR1 and CDR2: MNHEY and SVGAGI. The junction had 12 bases not matched to a gene; V was cut back by 3 bases and J by 8 bases. The CDR3 contains 15 residues. The CDR3 sequence: CASSYHDRAGSGYTF. The CDR3, as DNA: TGTGCCAGCAGTTATCACGACAGGGCGGGGAGCGGCTACACCTTC.

As regards this clone: Mismatch with germline at one junction end may stem from a read error. The J gene is TRBJ2-3, the V gene TRBV27; weak D call: TRBD1 (5 bases). Germline loops: CDR1 MNHEY, CDR2 SMNVEV (reference sequence). The CDR3 has 12 amino acids. The CDR3 is CASSLPTGQFHF. Here the CDR3 DNA reads TGTGCCAGCAGTTTGCCCACAGGCCAATTTCATTTT.

J is TRBJ2-3 and V is TRBV15; unclear D gene. The germline V gene has CDR1 LNHNV and CDR2 YYDKDF (reference sequence). This CDR3 has 15 amino acids. Trimming took 1 base from V and 4 from J, leaving 12 bases between them. CDR3 sequence: CATSRVLTPADTQYF. CDR3 sequence (DNA): TGTGCCACCAGCAGAGTTTTGACTCCCGCAGATACGCAGTATTTT.

As regards this clone: Germline is not matched at one junction end, which may reflect a read error. The chain joins TRBV7-7 to TRBJ2-7; 7 bases line up with TRBD2. Germline values: CDR1 SSHAT, CDR2 FNYEAQ (reference sequence). The CDR3 is made up of 14 amino acids. The CDR3 spells CASSISSGGYEQYF. The CDR3 bases are TGTGCTAGCAGCATCTCTAGCGGCGGATACGAGCAGTACTTC.

The chain uses TRBV4-1 and TRBJ2-3, with 11 bases identical to TRBD1. The J segment lost 9 bases and the V segment lost 4 bases, leaving 6 bases of the junction unmatched. Germline CDR1 and CDR2: MGHRA and YSYEKL. The CDR3 has 14 residues. In DNA, the CDR3 is TGCGCCAGCAGCCGACAAGGACAGGGGGCCACGCAGTATTTT. This gives the protein CASSRQGQGATQYF.

This clone came up once. This CDR3 reads CASTGDRQETQYF. The CDR3 DNA sequence: TGTGCCAGCACAGGGGACAGGCAAGAGACCCAGTACTTC. This chain connects TRBV13 to TRBJ2-5; 8 positions agree with TRBD1. The J segment lost 2 bases and the V segment lost 7 bases, leaving 3 bases of the junction unmatched. Germline lookup yields CDR1 PRHDT and CDR2 FYEKMQ (reference sequence). This CDR3 is built from 13 residues.

The V and J genes are TRBV6-4 and TRBJ2-2; 11 bases fit TRBD2. This CDR3 is 16 amino acids long. The V gene's germline CDR1 is MRHNA and CDR2 SNTAGT. Trimming took 3 bases from V and 6 from J; bases not matched to a gene: 6. The CDR3 here is CASSELAGAAPGELFF. For the CDR3, the DNA is TGTGCCAGCAGTGAACTAGCGGGGGCAGCTCCCGGGGAGCTGTTTTTT.

This chain joins TRBV6-5 and TRBJ1-6, with D unresolved. The CDR3 runs to 16 residues. Trimming took off 2 bases at V and 5 bases at J, with 13 bases between the two ends. Germline V gene data show CDR1 as MNHEY and CDR2 as SVGAGI. The CDR3 DNA is TGTGCCAGCAGTTACACGGGGAGGGTCCATAATTCACCCCTCCACTTT. Protein: CASSYTGRVHNSPLHF.